The 3 T cell receptor beta chains given below trace back to one sample, sequenced in a study of human T cells and chemical hapten exposure. Time point meaning: pre-sensitization, week 0. Treatment here: therapeutic diphenylcyclopropenone sensitization with weekly scalp DPC. One entry per CDR3 protein, called by TCRdb with MiXCR from the RACE reads. The sample lists 200,000 to 300,000 distinct CDR3 sequences; 7.5% to 10% were seen once. The input for sequencing was whole blood, taken in connection with sensitization to the hapten diphenylcyclopropenone (DPC). The origin of the receptors is a woman aged 40 to 55 with alopecia areata. Some clones in this sample may be carry-over from other donors' samples.

In its sample, this clonotype was seen a few times. The rearrangement links TRBV29-1 to TRBJ2-5, with D unclear. This CDR3 has 12 residues. CDR1 SQVTM and CDR2 ANQGSEA come from the germline V gene. V was clipped by 6 bases and J by 5 bases, with 13 bases between them. This CDR3 is CSVTHVKETQYF. In DNA, the CDR3 is TGCAGCGTGACCCATGTCAAGGAGACCCAGTACTTC.

The CDR3 DNA follows: TGCGCCAGCAGCCGAATTCAGGGCCCTAGCACAGATACGCAGTATTTT. Encoded protein: CASSRIQGPSTDTQYF. The chain links TRBV4-3 to TRBJ2-3; a weak D match, TRBD1 (5 bases). V lost 4 bases to trimming and J lost 0 bases, with 14 bases between them. From germline, CDR1 is LGHNA and CDR2 YSLEER. The CDR3 contains 16 residues.

This clonotype occurred a few times. CDR3 sequence: CASSVGTYYGYTF. CDR3 in DNA: TGTGCCAGCAGCGTGGGGACCTACTATGGCTACACCTTC. This chain links TRBV7-9 with TRBJ1-2; D may be TRBD1 (5 bases). Germline CDR1 and CDR2: SEHNR and FQNEAQ (reference sequence). The V end lost 5 bases, the J end lost 3 bases, and 10 bases lay between the germline ends. This CDR3 has 13 amino acids.